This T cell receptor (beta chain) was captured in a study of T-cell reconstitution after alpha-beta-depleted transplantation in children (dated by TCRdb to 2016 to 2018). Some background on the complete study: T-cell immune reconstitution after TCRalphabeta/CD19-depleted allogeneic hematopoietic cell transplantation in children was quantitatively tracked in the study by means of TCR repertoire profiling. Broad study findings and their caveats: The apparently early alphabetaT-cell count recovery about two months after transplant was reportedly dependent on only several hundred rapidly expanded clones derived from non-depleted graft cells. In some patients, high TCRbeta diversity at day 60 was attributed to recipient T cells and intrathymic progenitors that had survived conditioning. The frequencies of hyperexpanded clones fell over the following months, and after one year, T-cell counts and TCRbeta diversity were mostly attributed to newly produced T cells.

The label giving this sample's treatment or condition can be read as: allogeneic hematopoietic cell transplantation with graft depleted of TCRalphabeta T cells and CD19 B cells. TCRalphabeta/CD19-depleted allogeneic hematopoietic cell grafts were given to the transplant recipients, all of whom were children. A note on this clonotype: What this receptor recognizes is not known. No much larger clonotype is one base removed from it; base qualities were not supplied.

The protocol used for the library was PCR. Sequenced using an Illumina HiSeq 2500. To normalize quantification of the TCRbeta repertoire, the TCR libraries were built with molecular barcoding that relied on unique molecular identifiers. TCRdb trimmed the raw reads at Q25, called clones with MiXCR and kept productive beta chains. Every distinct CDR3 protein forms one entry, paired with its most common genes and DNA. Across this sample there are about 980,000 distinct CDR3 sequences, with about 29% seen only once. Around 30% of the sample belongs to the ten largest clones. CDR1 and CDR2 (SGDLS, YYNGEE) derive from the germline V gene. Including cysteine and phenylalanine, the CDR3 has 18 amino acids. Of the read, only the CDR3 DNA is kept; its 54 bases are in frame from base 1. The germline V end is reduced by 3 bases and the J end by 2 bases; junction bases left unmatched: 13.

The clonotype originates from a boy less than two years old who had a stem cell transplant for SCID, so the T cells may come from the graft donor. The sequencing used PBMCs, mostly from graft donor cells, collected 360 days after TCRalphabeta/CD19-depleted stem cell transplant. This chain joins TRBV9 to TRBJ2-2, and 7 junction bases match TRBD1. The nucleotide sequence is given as TGTGCCAGCAGCGGAGAAGGGGGCCACTTACCTAACACCGGGGAGCTGTTTTTT. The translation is CASSGEGGHLPNTGELFF.